This TCR gamma chain was identified in a study of γδ T cells in repeated Plasmodium falciparum infection. Study in general: Over about 600 days, donors received four mosquito-bite P. falciparum NF54 infections. Each infection was followed by sampling at 21 days, plus baseline and some pre-infection draws.

The sample holds many counts of this clone. The germline CDR1 and CDR2 sequences are EGSTGY and YDSYTSSV. CDR3 size: 15 residues. The J segment lost 7 bases and the V segment lost 2 bases, leaving 14 bases of the junction unmatched. Bulk repertoires came from Vgamma9/Vdelta2+ or Vdelta2-negative gammadelta T cells flow-sorted from PBMC. Both TRG and TRD chains were sequenced from each sorted sample. TCRdb re-called the multiplex PCR reads with CATT. The sample lists approximately 25,000 gamma-chain clones, over 2.5% occurring once. J is TRGJ1 or TRGJ2 and V is TRGV4. No J gene was available from TCRdb, and it was assigned here by a germline match of the DNA. The origin of this receptor is a pool of human donors (malaria-infected and uninfected, not separated). The sample was gamma-delta T cells from blood. The CDR3, as DNA: TGTGCCACCTGGGATGAGAGCCCAGGTGGGTATAAGAAACTCTTT. Its protein product is CATWDESPGGYKKLF.